Below are 8 T cell receptor beta chains sequenced from a single sample in a study of Graves' ophthalmopathy and Graves' hyperthyroidism. The study amplified TCR beta CDR3 regions using RNA transcripts. The authors performed first-round RT-PCR with HTBI primers and then a second-round multiplex PCR. TCRdb re-called the multiplex PCR reads through MiXCR, storing one row per CDR3 protein. The sample contains almost 750,000 distinct CDR3 sequences, around 40% of which appear only once. Sequenced: peripheral blood. The origin of the receptors is an adult man with Graves' ophthalmopathy.

As concerns this clonotype: The junction and the germline gene differ at one end; a read error may be behind it. The chain combines TRBV25-1 with TRBJ2-7, with 8 nucleotides matching TRBD1. Germline V gene lookup returns CDR1 MGHDK and CDR2 SYGVNS. This CDR3 has 16 residues. The CDR3 loop is CASSESGQVTIYEQCF. The CDR3, as DNA: TGTGCCAGCAGCGAATCGGGACAGGTTACCATCTACGAGCAGTGCTTC.

A few counts support this clonotype. V is TRBV12-3 or TRBV12-4 and J is TRBJ1-4, with D hard to call. The CDR3 sequence is 14 residues long. Trimming stripped 4 bases from V and 0 bases from J, with 6 bases between. CDR3 bases: TGTGCCAGCAGTTATGTCCCAACTAATGAAAAACTGTTTTTT. Encoded protein: CASSYVPTNEKLFF.

The chain links TRBV2 to TRBJ1-2; 9 nucleotides agree with TRBD1. The CDR3 contains 14 residues. The J segment lost 7 bases and the V segment lost 5 bases, leaving 8 bases of the junction unmatched. The germline gives CDR1 SNHLY, CDR2 FYNNEI. The CDR3 region has the DNA TGTGCCAGCAGTAACTTACAGGGGGCTGGTGGCTACACCTTC. Translating gives CASSNLQGAGGYTF.

There are many counts of this clonotype. This sequence joins TRBV7-9 and TRBJ1-2; 8 positions agree with TRBD1. The CDR3 is 14 residues long. From germline, CDR1 is SEHNR and CDR2 FQNEAQ (reference sequence). The junction had 6 bases not matched to a gene; V was cut back by 4 bases and J by 5 bases. CDR3 coding DNA: TGTGCCAGCAGCTACAGGGGGAGTGGTTATGGCTACACCTTC. This codes for CASSYRGSGYGYTF.

The V call is TRBV24-1, the J call TRBJ2-5; no reliable D call. This CDR3 is built from 12 residues. CDR1 and CDR2 (germline): KGHDR, SFDVKD. Trimming shortened V by 5 bases and J by 5 bases, and 8 bases separated the two germline ends. CDR3 protein: CATSGNFETQYF. As DNA, the CDR3 is TGTGCCACCAGTGGTAATTTCGAGACCCAGTACTTC.

V and J are TRBV10-3 and TRBJ2-3, with 8 positions matching TRBD2. With 0 bases clipped from V and 4 bases from J, the junction kept 6 bases outside the gene matches. CDR3 length: 16 residues. In germline, CDR1 is ENHRY, CDR2 SYGVKD. The chain's CDR3 is CAISESSGGQADTQYF. The CDR3 DNA follows: TGTGCCATCAGTGAGTCGTCGGGGGGGCAGGCAGATACGCAGTATTTT.

Ten or more counts support this clonotype. The J gene is TRBJ2-5, the V gene TRBV3-1, with D possibly TRBD2 on 6 matching bases. Germline V gene sequence: CDR1 LGHDT, CDR2 YNNKEL (reference sequence). The length of the CDR3 is 12 residues. Deletions cut 7 bases from V and 5 bases from J, with 11 bases between. CDR3 in amino acids: CASTRGVETQYF. The DNA for the CDR3 is TGTGCCAGCACCCGCGGGGTTGAGACCCAGTACTTC.

Concerning this clonotype itself: At one end, the junction sequence differs from germline, possibly due to a read error. The chain couples TRBV20-1 to TRBJ1-2; TRBD1 might be the D (6 bases). Germline CDR1 DFQATT, CDR2 SNEGSKA (reference sequence). This CDR3 has 16 residues. The CDR3 nucleotides read TGCAGTCCTAGACCGAATTTACAGGGATCTATCTATGGCTACACCTTC. Translated, it gives CSPRPNLQGSIYGYTF.